This T cell receptor beta chain derives from a study of memory CD4+ T cells and cytomegalovirus serostatus. Study-wide background: This sample comes from healthy Belgian adults, eight or nine CMV seropositive, approximately 23 seronegative. Whole-study results and caveats: Of approximately 160 reported CMV TCRbeta sequences, roughly 70 were found in memory CD4+ repertoires.

A remark on this clone: Its matching antigen is unknown.

Assay: immunoSEQ multiplex PCR; the TCRdb copy retains only in-frame clones and omits some. Of some 49,000 clones listed, just under 80% are singletons. Single viable CD3+CD4+CD8-CD45RO+ cells were sorted as the memory CD4+ T cells. CD4+ T cells were isolated by positive magnetic selection. J lost 8 bases, V lost 4 bases, and 9 bases had no gene match. The germline V gene has CDR1 SGHTS and CDR2 YDEGEE. The CDR3 totals 14 residues. The sequenced material came from memory CD4+ T cells from blood. V is TRBV5-8 and J is TRBJ1-3, with TRBD1 matching over 7 bases. The sequence was collected from an adult in good health and CMV-seronegative. The CDR3 nucleotides are TGTGCCAGCAGCCCCGGACAGGAGGGGGACACCATATATTTT. It yields the protein CASSPGQEGDTIYF.